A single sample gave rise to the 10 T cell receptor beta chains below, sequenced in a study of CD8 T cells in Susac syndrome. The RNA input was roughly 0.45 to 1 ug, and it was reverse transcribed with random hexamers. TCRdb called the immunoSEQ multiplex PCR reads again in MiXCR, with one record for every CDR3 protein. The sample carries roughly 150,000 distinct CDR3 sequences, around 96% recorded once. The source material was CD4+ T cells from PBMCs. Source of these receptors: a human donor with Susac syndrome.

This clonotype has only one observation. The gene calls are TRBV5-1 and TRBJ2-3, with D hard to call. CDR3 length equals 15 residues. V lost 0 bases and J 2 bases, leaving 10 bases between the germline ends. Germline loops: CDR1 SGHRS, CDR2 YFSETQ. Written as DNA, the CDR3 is TGCGCCAGCAGCTTGGACGGCTTCCTCACAGATACGCAGTATTTT. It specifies CASSLDGFLTDTQYF.

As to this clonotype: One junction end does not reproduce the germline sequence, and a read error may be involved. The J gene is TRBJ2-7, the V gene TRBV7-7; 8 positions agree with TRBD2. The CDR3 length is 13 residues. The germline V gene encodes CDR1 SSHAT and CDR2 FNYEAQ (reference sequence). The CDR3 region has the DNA TGTGCCAGCAGCCTAGCGGGCAGGGACGAGCAGTACTTC. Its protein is CASSLAGRDEQYF.

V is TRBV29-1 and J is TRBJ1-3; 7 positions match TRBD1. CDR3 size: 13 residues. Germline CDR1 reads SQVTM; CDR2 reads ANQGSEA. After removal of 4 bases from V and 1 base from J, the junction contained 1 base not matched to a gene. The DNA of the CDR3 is TGCAGCGTTGGACAGGGTTCTGGAAACACCATATATTTT. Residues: CSVGQGSGNTIYF.

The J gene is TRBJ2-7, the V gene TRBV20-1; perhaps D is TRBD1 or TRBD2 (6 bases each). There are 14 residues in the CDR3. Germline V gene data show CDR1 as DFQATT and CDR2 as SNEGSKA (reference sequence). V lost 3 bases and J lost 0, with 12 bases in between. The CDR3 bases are TGCAGTGCTAGCGGGGGACAAAACTCCTACGAGCAGTACTTC. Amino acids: CSASGGQNSYEQYF.

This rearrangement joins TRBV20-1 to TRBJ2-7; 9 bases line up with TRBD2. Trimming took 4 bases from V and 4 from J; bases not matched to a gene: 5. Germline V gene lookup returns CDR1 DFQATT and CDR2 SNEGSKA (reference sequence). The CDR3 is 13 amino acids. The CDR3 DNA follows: TGCAGTGCTACAGCGGGGGGCAGATACGAGCAGTACTTC. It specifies CSATAGGRYEQYF.

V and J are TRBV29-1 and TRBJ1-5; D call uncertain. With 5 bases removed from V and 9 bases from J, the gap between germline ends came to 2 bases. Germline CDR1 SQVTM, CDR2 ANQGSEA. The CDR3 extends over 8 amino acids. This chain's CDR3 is CSVLPQHF. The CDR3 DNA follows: TGCAGCGTTCTGCCCCAGCATTTT.

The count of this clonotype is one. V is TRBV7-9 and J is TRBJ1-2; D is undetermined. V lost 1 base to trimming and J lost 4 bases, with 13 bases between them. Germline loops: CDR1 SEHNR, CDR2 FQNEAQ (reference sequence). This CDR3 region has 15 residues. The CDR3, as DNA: TGTGCCAGCAGCTTAGGTTCGGATGTTGGCTATGGCTACACCTTC. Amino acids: CASSLGSDVGYGYTF.

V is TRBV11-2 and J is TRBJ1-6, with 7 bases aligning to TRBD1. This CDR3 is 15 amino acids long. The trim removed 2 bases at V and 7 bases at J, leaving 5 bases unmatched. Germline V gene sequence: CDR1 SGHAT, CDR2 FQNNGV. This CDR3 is CASSLIRQGNSPLHF. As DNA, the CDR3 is TGTGCCAGCAGCTTAATTCGACAGGGCAATTCACCCCTCCACTTT.

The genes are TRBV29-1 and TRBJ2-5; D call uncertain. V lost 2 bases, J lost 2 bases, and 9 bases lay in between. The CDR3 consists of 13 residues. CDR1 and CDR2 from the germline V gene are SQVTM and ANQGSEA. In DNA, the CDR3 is TGCAGCGTTGAAATGGTGGTTCAAGAGACCCAGTACTTC. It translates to CSVEMVVQETQYF.

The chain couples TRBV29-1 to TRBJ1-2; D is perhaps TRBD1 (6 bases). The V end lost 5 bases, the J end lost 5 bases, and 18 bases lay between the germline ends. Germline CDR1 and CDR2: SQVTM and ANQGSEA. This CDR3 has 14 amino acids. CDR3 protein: CSVSGQLVGYGYTF. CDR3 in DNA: TGCAGCGTTTCCGGACAGCTAGTCGGATATGGCTACACCTTC.